Here is one T cell receptor beta chain with its context. The antigen is unknown. This entry is derived from a study of cytomegalovirus exposure and HLA in healthy donors. Study findings and constraints: The study flagged some 170 TCR beta chains as cytomegalovirus-associated. Specificity of a few CMV-associated chains for CMV antigens was verified in vitro. There was a cluster of highly shared sequence variants that was likely a sequencing artifact.

Researchers ran the PCR with 60 Vbeta and 13 Jbeta primers. Profiled with immunoSEQ multiplex PCR; TCRdb holds only in-frame clones, not every one. The ten most abundant clones cover 0.7% to 0.8% of a sample with some 150,000 clones. Though nominally healthy at sampling, donors likely had unrecorded immune exposures. The CDR3 has 15 residues. Trimming took off 4 bases at V and 3 bases at J, with 13 bases between the two ends. Per germline, CDR1 SGHNT and CDR2 YYREEE (reference sequence). The sequence came from a woman aged 18-29 years in good health and CMV-seropositive. The V call is TRBV5-4, the J call TRBJ1-4; D is ambiguous. The specimen was PBMCs. The CDR3 DNA reads TGTGCCAGCAGCCTTAACGCCCAGGCTAATGAAAAACTGTTTTTT. Encoded protein: CASSLNAQANEKLFF.